One and the same sample provided the 15 T cell receptor beta chains below, sequenced in a study of cytomegalovirus exposure and HLA in healthy donors. The PCR ran on 60 Vbeta and 13 Jbeta primers. Profiling relied on immunoSEQ multiplex PCR, and the TCRdb table lists in-frame clones only, not all of them. The sample has about 190,000 clones, 65% to 75% seen once. Sequenced sample: PBMCs. Receptors originate from a young man in good health and CMV-seropositive.

The CDR3 loop is CASTQGQNTEAFF. The DNA for the CDR3 is TGTGCCAGCACCCAAGGACAGAACACTGAAGCTTTCTTT. The chain carries TRBV6-6 and TRBJ1-1; TRBD1 might be the D (5 bases). Germline CDR1 and CDR2: MNHNY and SVGAGI (reference sequence). V lost 7 bases to trimming and J lost 1 base, with 10 bases between them. CDR3 size: 13 residues.

The chain joins TRBV6-6 to TRBJ1-6; a possible D gene is TRBD1 (6 bases). V lost 7 bases, J lost 7 bases, and 17 bases lay in between. Per the germline V gene, CDR1 is MNHNY and CDR2 is SVGAGI (reference sequence). The CDR3 has 15 residues. This CDR3 is CASTNGGAPNSPLHF. The CDR3, as DNA: TGTGCCAGCACCAACGGGGGGGCGCCCAATTCACCCCTCCACTTT.

The J gene is TRBJ2-7, the V gene TRBV6-5, with no clear D. Germline values: CDR1 MNHEY, CDR2 SVGAGI. V shed 3 bases and J shed 3 bases, with 9 bases lying between them. The CDR3 covers 13 residues. Written as DNA, the CDR3 is TGTGCCAGCAGTTATTTTGTCGGCTACGAGCAGTACTTC. Translating it yields CASSYFVGYEQYF.

V is TRBV7-3 and J is TRBJ2-7; 8 nucleotides line up with TRBD1. The germline V gene has CDR1 SGHTA and CDR2 FQGTGA. The CDR3 has 15 amino acids. Trimming at V came to 5 bases and at J to 7 bases, leaving 13 bases not matched to a gene. DNA of the CDR3: TGTGCCAGCAGCCCAGGCGGCAGGGGGCAGGGGGAGCAGTACTTC. Protein product: CASSPGGRGQGEQYF. The whole variable domain, filled in from reference TRBV7-3 and TRBJ2-7, reads GAGVSQTPSNKVTEKGKYVELRCDPISGHTALYWYRQSLGQGPEFLIYFQGTGAADDSGLPNDRFFAVRPEGSVSTLKIQRTERGDSAVYLCASSPGGRGQGEQYFGPGTRLTVT.

This chain links TRBV10-3 with TRBJ2-6, with 9 bases that match TRBD1. The CDR3 is 19 amino acids. Trimming removed 7 bases from V and 0 bases from J; junction bases left unmatched: 13. The germline V gene has CDR1 ENHRY and CDR2 SYGVKD. CDR3 residues: CAITQTGGDGISGANVLTF. CDR3 DNA: TGTGCCATCACCCAGACAGGGGGGGACGGTATCTCTGGGGCCAACGTCCTGACTTTC.

The chain has TRBV6-6 and TRBJ2-2; the D gene is possibly TRBD1 (5 bases). CDR3 length: 13 residues. The germline gives CDR1 MNHNY, CDR2 SVGAGI (reference sequence). With 8 bases removed from V and 1 base from J, the gap between germline ends came to 8 bases. CDR3 protein: CASLQGNTGELFF. Written as DNA, the CDR3 is TGTGCCAGCCTCCAGGGGAACACCGGGGAGCTGTTTTTT.

The rearrangement joins TRBV20-1 to TRBJ2-1, with TRBD2 as a possible D gene (6 bases). Germline V CDR1 and CDR2: DFQATT, SNEGSKA (reference sequence). The CDR3 is 10 residues long. CDR3 bases: TGCAGGGGGGGACTTAATGAGCAGTTCTTC. Translation gives CRGGLNEQFF.

The gene calls are TRBV7-3 and TRBJ2-1, with D unresolved. Germline CDR1 and CDR2: SGHTA and FQGTGA. Trimming removed 0 bases at V and 7 bases at J, with 4 bases between. The CDR3 contains 12 residues. The CDR3 sequence is CASSLTRNEQFF. CDR3 DNA sequence: TGTGCCAGCAGCTTAACGCGGAATGAGCAGTTCTTC.

This clone was detected a few times. The rearrangement links TRBV9 to TRBJ1-5, with 7 positions matching TRBD1. V lost 0 bases and J lost 2; bases outside the gene matches: 26. The CDR3 length is 23 residues. Germline assignment: CDR1 SGDLS and CDR2 YYNGEE. CDR3 region: CASSVVLRTGGRKAELCNQPQHF. CDR3 in DNA: TGTGCCAGCAGCGTAGTCCTAAGGACAGGCGGTCGAAAAGCGGAGTTGTGCAATCAGCCCCAGCATTTT.

This clone has just a few counts. The chain combines TRBV7-9 with TRBJ1-4, with D possibly TRBD1 on 5 matching bases. V was shortened by 2 bases and J by 5 bases, with 9 bases between the two germline ends. The CDR3 is 14 amino acids. Germline V gene data show CDR1 as SEHNR and CDR2 as FQNEAQ (reference sequence). As DNA, the CDR3 is TGTGCCAGCAGCTTATCGACAGTGAATGAAAAACTGTTTTTT. The encoded protein is CASSLSTVNEKLFF. The complete variable domain, with remaining parts taken from reference TRBV7-9 and TRBJ1-4, reads DTGVSQNPRHKITKRGQNVTFRCDPISEHNRLYWYRQTLGQGPEFLTYFQNEAQLEKSRLLSDRFSAERPKGSFSTLEIQRTEQGDSAMYLCASSLSTVNEKLFFGSGTQLSVL.

This rearrangement joins TRBV7-2 to TRBJ1-6; 8 nucleotides agree with TRBD1. Germline V CDR1 and CDR2: SGHTA, FQGNSA. The CDR3 loop spans 15 amino acids. With 2 bases clipped from V and 8 bases from J, the junction kept 5 bases outside the gene matches. CDR3 in DNA: TGTGCCAGCAGCTTACGCCAGGGGGCATATTCACCCCTCCACTTT. The encoded protein is CASSLRQGAYSPLHF.

V gene TRBV25-1 combines with J gene TRBJ1-5; D is undetermined. The CDR3 runs to 15 residues. Germline V gives CDR1 MGHDK, CDR2 SYGVNS. V was cut by 2 bases and J by 0 bases, with 8 bases left in between. The DNA of the CDR3 is TGTGCCAGCAGTGAAGCCCGGGGTAGCAATCAGCCCCAGCATTTT. Protein product: CASSEARGSNQPQHF. Full variable domain (outside the CDR3, taken from reference TRBV25-1 and TRBJ1-5): EADIYQTPRYLVIGTGKKITLECSQTMGHDKMYWYQQDPGMELHLIHYSYGVNSTEKGDLSSESTVSRIRTEHFPLTLESARPSHTSQYLCASSEARGSNQPQHFGDGTRLSIL.

For the CDR3, the DNA is TGTGCCAGCAGTTTATCGGGGGGAGCTCACAATGAGCAGTTCTTC. It translates to CASSLSGGAHNEQFF. This chain joins TRBV27 and TRBJ2-1, with D possibly TRBD2 on 6 matching bases. CDR3 length equals 15 residues. Germline V lookup: CDR1 MNHEY, CDR2 SMNVEV (reference sequence). V gave up 0 bases and J gave up 5 bases, with 11 bases separating them.

This chain uses TRBV27 with TRBJ2-3, with TRBD2 identical over 11 bases. CDR3 length equals 14 residues. Trimming at V came to 3 bases and at J to 10 bases, leaving 6 bases not matched to a gene. Germline V lookup: CDR1 MNHEY, CDR2 SMNVEV (reference sequence). The CDR3 sequence is CASSLGLAASPQYF. The DNA of the CDR3 is TGTGCCAGCAGTTTGGGACTAGCGGCGAGCCCGCAGTATTTT.

Worth noting for this clone: The sample carries other DNA sequences with the same CDR3. The chain uses TRBV7-9 and TRBJ2-1; D might be TRBD2 (6 bases). V dropped 1 base and J dropped 9 bases, with 10 bases sitting between them. The germline CDR1 and CDR2 sequences are SEHNR and FQNEAQ (reference sequence). The CDR3 is made up of 13 amino acids. The CDR3 sequence is CASSLVEGGEQFF. The CDR3 nucleotides read TGTGCCAGCAGCTTAGTTGAGGGAGGTGAGCAGTTCTTC.